This TCR beta chain was captured by sequencing in a study of cytomegalovirus exposure and HLA in healthy donors. The ends were cut back, 3 bases at V and 11 bases at J, with 22 bases in the middle. The CDR3 runs 14 residues. Germline values: CDR1 SQVTM, CDR2 ANQGSEA. This clone was seen a few times. Antigen unknown. The PCR made use of 60 Vbeta and 13 Jbeta primers. Sequenced by immunoSEQ multiplex PCR; TCRdb stores in-frame clones only, minus some. Of over 150,000 clones in the sample, 60% to 80% were seen once. General observations from the study: A later analysis reportedly found fewer N-insertions in an Asian-associated ancestry cluster than the approximately 670-donor mean.

V and J are TRBV29-1 and TRBJ1-1; possible D gene TRBD1, 6 bases. The receptor's source is a woman in her 30s in good health and CMV-seronegative. Sequencing was carried out using PBMCs. CDR3 sequence (DNA): TGCAGCGTTGATATAAGGCAGGGGACCACGGGGGCTTTCTTT. Translated: CSVDIRQGTTGAFF.